Here is one T cell receptor (beta chain) with its context. Its target antigen remains unknown. No base quality values were provided; no much bigger clone lies one nucleotide off. TCRbeta CDR3 regions were amplified from genomic DNA using the immunoSEQ Assay, a bias-controlled multiplex PCR. The source study handled its data this way. The number of nucleated cells in each sample was estimated by amplification of reference gene primers within the assay. To quantify the absolute abundance of each unique TCRbeta CDR3 rearrangement, sequence reads were collapsed and filtered. For each sample, productive Simpson clonality was calculated as the square root of Simpson's diversity index across productive rearrangements. TCRdb holds this immuneACCESS table with in-frame rearrangements only. Some clones are missing; in checked studies, unresolved V genes explain under half, and the rest has no known cause. For V, J and clone size, that table is used; D and trimming come from the DNA. A total of around 280,000 clones appear in this sample, about 90% of them only once. The top ten constitute 11% of the sample.

One collaborating source in Seattle enrolled patients while the patients were actively infected and followed the patients over time throughout the course of disease. Collaborating institutions collected whole blood in K2EDTA tubes following their own protocols. For TCRbeta analysis, collaborators shipped samples as frozen whole blood, isolated PBMCs, or DNA extracted from either of those sample types. The CDR3 starts with the cysteine, ends with the phenylalanine, and has 13 residues. The entry retains the CDR3 DNA only, 39 bases that are in frame from base 1. Via the germline V gene, CDR1 is KGHSH and CDR2 LQKENI. V loses 2 bases, J loses 2 bases, and the germline ends lie 6 bases apart. The data were taken from a study of blood T cell repertoires in COVID-19 (dated by TCRdb to the early 2020s). General notes on the study: Samples covering the acute and convalescent phases of COVID-19 were provided by collaborators in the United States, Italy and Spain. Samples were obtained from the ongoing ImmuneRACE study (first 160 participants) and from some 1,200 subjects provided by 6 global collaborators. Subjects who had been exposed to COVID-19, were actively infected with it, or had recovered from it provided the deeply sampled blood TCRbeta repertoires that made up the dataset. The repertoires were released in a freely available public database meant as a resource for research on the immune response to SARS-CoV-2. The material from the prospective study consisted of cDNA or gDNA derived from T cells, B-cell-depleted T cells, or PBMCs. Sample metadata almost always included a de-identified subject ID, COVID-19 status, age in years and sex. Where available, HLA class I and class II types were taken from metadata supplied by the sample provider and were not determined by assay-based typing.

General conclusions and limits of the study: The quantity of clinical and demographic metadata differed by source and by participant and was supplied without curation.

The sequencing input was peripheral blood. The chain uses TRBV18 and TRBJ1-1; confidence is insufficient to name the D gene. This receptor was obtained from a woman aged 25 to 45 with COVID-19, enrolled during active disease. CDR3 loop: CASSPTANTEAFF. The bases read TGTGCCAGCTCACCAACAGCAAACACTGAAGCTTTCTTT.